The 29 T cell receptor beta chains below all came from one sample that was sequenced in a study of blood T cells in healthy people across ages. Primed by a sample-barcoded 5' primer and a J-beta primer mix, a second PCR proceeded for roughly 6 to 12 cycles. MiXCR, run by TCRdb on the 5' RACE reads, gives a single entry per CDR3 protein. The data contain hundreds of thousands of distinct CDR3 sequences, roughly 32% of them singletons. The sequenced sample was blood. The receptor set was obtained from a woman at least 80 years old in good health.

This clonotype showed up many times. This chain uses TRBV5-1 with TRBJ1-2; 8 bases map to TRBD1. The CDR3 covers 14 residues. Germline V gives CDR1 SGHRS, CDR2 YFSETQ. V was pared by 0 bases and J by 5 bases, with 3 bases of the junction left unmatched. The CDR3 DNA follows: TGCGCCAGCAGCTTGGGACAGGGGCAGTATGGCTACACCTTC. Its protein product is CASSLGQGQYGYTF.

Turning to this clonotype: With a much larger clone just one base away, this may be a read error. This chain uses TRBV3-1 with TRBJ2-5, with 7 bases matching TRBD2. The CDR3 contains 16 residues. V lost 5 bases and J lost 5; bases outside the gene matches: 14. The germline V gene has CDR1 LGHDT and CDR2 YNNKEL (reference sequence). CDR3 sequence: CASSWGDGAGEETQYF. DNA for the CDR3: TGTGCCAGCAGCTGGGGGGACGGGGCGGGAGAGGAGACCCAGTACTTC.

To note about this clonotype: This may arise from a read error, as a much more abundant clone is one base away. This CDR3 reads CAGSEADRDASPLHF. Written as DNA, the CDR3 is TGCGCCGGCAGTGAGGCCGACAGGGACGCTTCACCCCTCCACTTT. The V gene is TRBV10-2, the J gene TRBJ1-6; 7 positions agree with TRBD1. CDR1 and CDR2 (germline): WSHSY, SAAADI. The CDR3 loop spans 15 amino acids.

This clonotype was recorded a few times. Given a much more abundant clone one base away, this may be a read error. This sequence joins TRBV29-1 and TRBJ2-5, with D perhaps TRBD1 (5 bases). The CDR3 is 11 amino acids. Germline V CDR1 and CDR2: SQVTM, ANQGSEA. For the CDR3, the DNA is TGCAGCCTGGGGCAGCAAGAGGCCCAGTACTTC. It codes for CSLGQQEAQYF.

This clonotype turned up a few times. The gene calls are TRBV10-2 and TRBJ2-1; 12 bases are shared with TRBD1. Germline V gene lookup returns CDR1 WSHSY and CDR2 SAAADI. Trimming cost V 8 bases and J 10 bases; bases outside gene matches: 9. This CDR3 region has 14 residues. This CDR3 is CASRPGQGAYEQFF. The CDR3 bases are TGCGCCAGCCGACCGGGACAGGGGGCCTACGAGCAGTTCTTC.

This rearrangement joins TRBV20-1 to TRBJ1-2, with 9 positions matching TRBD1. Germline CDR1 and CDR2: DFQATT and SNEGSKA (reference sequence). The trim removed 6 bases at V and 8 bases at J, leaving 4 bases unmatched. The CDR3 loop spans 11 amino acids. This CDR3 is CSAYGTGGYTF. The CDR3 DNA sequence: TGCAGTGCGTACGGGACAGGGGGCTACACCTTC.

This clonotype has just a few counts. V gene TRBV20-1 combines with J gene TRBJ2-6; 9 nucleotides line up with TRBD1. The germline V gene encodes CDR1 DFQATT and CDR2 SNEGSKA (reference sequence). The V and J ends lost 5 bases and 0 bases, in that order; junction bases with no gene match: 5. The length of the CDR3 is 16 residues. This chain's CDR3 is CSAPGQGSSGANVLTF. The CDR3, as DNA: TGCAGTGCTCCGGGACAGGGAAGCTCTGGGGCCAACGTCCTGACTTTC.

This clonotype was recorded at least ten times. Here the CDR3 reads CASSFGLLNIQYF. CDR3 nucleotide sequence: TGTGCCAGCAGTTTTGGTCTGCTAAACATTCAGTACTTC. The chain links TRBV27 to TRBJ2-4; D is undetermined. Germline V gene data show CDR1 as MNHEY and CDR2 as SMNVEV (reference sequence). This CDR3 has 13 residues. V shed 3 bases and J shed 6 bases, with 9 bases lying between them.

This rearrangement joins TRBV12-3 or TRBV12-4 to TRBJ1-6; 7 nucleotides match TRBD1. J gave up 10 bases and V 3 bases, and 12 bases lay outside the gene matches. CDR3 length: 16 residues. The CDR3 coding sequence is TGTGCCAGCAGTTTTGGGTCCGCCAGGGGGGGATCACCCCTCCACTTT. This codes for CASSFGSARGGSPLHF.

Note on this clonotype: This sequence may be a read error, since a much larger clone differs from it by one base. The rearrangement joins TRBV7-2 to TRBJ1-4; D gene unclear. The CDR3 consists of 12 residues. CDR1 is SGHTA and CDR2 is FQGNSA in the germline V gene. DNA of the CDR3: TGTGCCGGCAGCCTCCGAAGGGAAAAACTGTTTTTT. Translating it yields CAGSLRREKLFF.

The DNA for the CDR3 is TGTGCCAGCAGCACCGTGTTTGCGGCAAACTACGAGCAGTACTTC. Protein: CASSTVFAANYEQYF. The rearrangement uses TRBV21-1 and TRBJ2-7. TRBV21-1 has pseudogene status. This CDR3 region has 15 residues.

This clonotype was detected many times. The CDR3 sequence is CASSLAVGAGANVLTF. CDR3 in DNA: TGCGCCAGCAGCTTGGCCGTAGGGGCTGGGGCCAACGTCCTGACTTTC. The chain links TRBV5-1 to TRBJ2-6; D is possibly TRBD1 (5 bases). The ends were cut back, 0 bases at V and 2 bases at J, with 9 bases in the middle. In germline, CDR1 is SGHRS, CDR2 YFSETQ. The CDR3 sequence is 16 residues long.

In this sample, this clonotype turned up many times. At one end, the junction sequence differs from germline, possibly due to a read error. This chain links TRBV5-1 with TRBJ1-2; 8 bases are shared with TRBD1. CDR3 size: 14 residues. Germline CDR1 and CDR2: SGHRS and YFSETQ. CDR3 loop: CASSLSGGNYGYTF. The CDR3 DNA follows: TGTGCCAGCAGCCTGTCAGGGGGCAACTATGGCTACACCTTC.

The chain has TRBV27 and TRBJ2-1, with 9 bases identical to TRBD2. Unmatched junction bases numbered 8, after V lost 8 bases and J lost 0 bases. This CDR3 has 16 residues. Germline V lookup: CDR1 MNHEY, CDR2 SMNVEV (reference sequence). Written as DNA, the CDR3 is TGTGCCAGCGGGCTAGCGGGGCTGAGCTCCTACAATGAGCAGTTCTTC. This sequence encodes CASGLAGLSSYNEQFF.

This clonotype was seen a handful of times. A much larger clone lies one base from this, so it may be a read error. J is TRBJ2-7 and V is TRBV4-1; D remains unclear. Germline lookup yields CDR1 MGHRA and CDR2 YSYEKL. V lost 4 bases to trimming and J lost 0 bases, with 16 bases between them. CDR3 length: 16 residues. The CDR3 sequence is CASSLLDGRISYEQYF. Written as DNA, the CDR3 is TGCGCCAGCAGCCTCCTGGACGGACGGATCTCCTACGAGCAGTACTTC.

The V gene is TRBV20-1, the J gene TRBJ2-3; 9 bases agree with TRBD2. From germline, CDR1 is DFQATT and CDR2 SNEGSKA (reference sequence). This CDR3 is built from 14 residues. Losses at the gene ends were 4 bases for V and 3 bases for J; bases not matched to a gene: 5. The CDR3 bases are TGCAGTGCTACTAGCGGGGATATTACAGATACGCAGTATTTT. Encoded protein: CSATSGDITDTQYF.

The chain recombines TRBV30 with TRBJ1-2; possibly TRBD1 for D (5 bases). V was clipped by 3 bases and J by 4 bases, with 9 bases between them. Germline CDR1 GTSNPN, CDR2 SVGIG (reference sequence). The CDR3 has 12 amino acids. CDR3 in DNA: TGTGCCTGGAGAGACAGATTCTATGGCTACACCTTC. This encodes CAWRDRFYGYTF.

This rearrangement joins TRBV6-6 to TRBJ2-1; tentative D call: TRBD2 (6 bases). The DNA matches TRBJ2-7 better at its end, which makes the J call doubtful. Per germline, CDR1 MNHNY and CDR2 SVGAGI (reference sequence). CDR3 length: 14 amino acids. CDR3 protein: CASSPGTPYNEQYF. The CDR3 DNA is TGTGCCAGCAGTCCCGGGACTCCTTACAATGAGCAGTACTTC.

The chain couples TRBV19 to TRBJ1-1, with unresolved D. The CDR3 consists of 16 residues. Trimming took off 4 bases at V and 5 bases at J, with 20 bases between the two ends. Germline loops: CDR1 LNHDA, CDR2 SQIVND (reference sequence). The CDR3 nucleotides read TGTGCCAGTAGTACCACGCGGGGAGGGCGCATGACTGAAGCTTTCTTT. This encodes CASSTTRGGRMTEAFF.

This clonotype occurred many times. The chain links TRBV7-2 to TRBJ1-1; D gene unclear. V lost 6 bases to trimming and J lost 7 bases, with 18 bases between them. This CDR3 contains 14 residues. Germline-derived CDR1 and CDR2 are SGHTA and FQGNSA. This chain's CDR3 is CASSLLAGTGEAFF. The CDR3 DNA is TGTGCCAGCAGTCTCCTCGCGGGAACTGGTGAAGCTTTCTTT.

In this sample, this clonotype turned up once. The chain couples TRBV5-1 to TRBJ2-1, with 10 positions matching TRBD2. This CDR3 is built from 14 residues. CDR1 and CDR2 from the germline V gene are SGHRS and YFSETQ. J lost 9 bases, V lost 4 bases, and 7 bases had no gene match. The CDR3 sequence: CASSRGTSGVEQFF. CDR3 coding DNA: TGCGCCAGCAGCCGAGGAACTAGCGGGGTTGAGCAGTTCTTC.

About this clonotype: A single base separates this from a much larger clone, so it may be a read error. The chain carries TRBV18 and TRBJ2-7; perhaps TRBD2 as D (5 bases). The length of the CDR3 is 14 residues. Deletions cut 0 bases from V and 2 bases from J, with 8 bases between. The V gene's germline CDR1 is KGHSH and CDR2 LQKENI. For the CDR3, the DNA is TGTGCCAGCTCACCACCATTGCGGGCCTACGAGCAGTACTTC. Translated, it gives CASSPPLRAYEQYF. The full variable domain, completed using reference TRBV18 and TRBJ2-7, is NAGVMQNPRHLVRRRGQEARLRCSPMKGHSHVYWYRQLPEEGLKFMVYLQKENIIDESGMPKERFSAEFPKEGPSILRIQQVVRGDSAAYFCASSPPLRAYEQYFGPGTRLTVT.

This clonotype appeared a few times. The chain recombines TRBV7-3 with TRBJ1-1, with TRBD1 matching over 7 bases. With 2 bases clipped from V and 1 base from J, the junction kept 4 bases outside the gene matches. The CDR3 totals 15 residues. Germline assignment: CDR1 SGHTA and CDR2 FQGTGA. The CDR3 DNA reads as TGTGCCAGCAGCTTATCAGGGGGGGAGAACACTGAAGCTTTCTTT. The encoded protein is CASSLSGGENTEAFF.

In regard to this clonotype: Compared with germline, one end of the junction differs, possibly owing to a read error. J is TRBJ2-6 and V is TRBV4-2, with D tentatively TRBD2 (5 bases). Per the germline V gene, CDR1 is LGHNA and CDR2 is YNFKEQ. This CDR3 comprises 16 residues. The CDR3 here is CASSQEDGERADVLTF. Here the CDR3 DNA reads TGTGCCAGCAGCCAAGAGGATGGGGAGAGGGCCGACGTCCTGACTTTC.

This clonotype was found a few times. This could be a read error, since a much larger clone is one nucleotide away. V usage is TRBV4-2 and J usage is TRBJ2-5; D remains ambiguous. This CDR3 comprises 12 residues. The germline V gene encodes CDR1 LGHNA and CDR2 YNFKEQ. The ends were cut back, 3 bases at V and 6 bases at J, with 8 bases in the middle. CDR3 sequence (DNA): TGTGCCAGCAGCCAGGATTGGCAGACCCAGTACTTC. This encodes CASSQDWQTQYF.

The CDR3 coding sequence is TGCAGTGCTAGCCCCGGCCCTAACTATGGCTACACCTTC. This encodes CSASPGPNYGYTF. The V call is TRBV20-1, the J call TRBJ1-2; D not resolved. This CDR3 has 13 amino acids. Germline V gene sequence: CDR1 DFQATT, CDR2 SNEGSKA (reference sequence). The V and J ends lost 3 bases and 0 bases respectively, with 8 bases between them.

The J gene is TRBJ2-2, the V gene TRBV5-1, with D possibly being TRBD2 (6 bases). CDR1 is SGHRS, CDR2 YFSETQ, per germline. Trimming cost V 0 bases and J 5 bases, with 14 bases left between them. This CDR3 comprises 16 residues. DNA for the CDR3: TGCGCCAGCAGCTTGGGAGGCGGGGCTAGGACCGGGGAGCTGTTTTTT. It translates to CASSLGGGARTGELFF. Together with reference TRBV5-1 and TRBJ2-2, the CDR3 gives the full variable domain: KAGVTQTPRYLIKTRGQQVTLSCSPISGHRSVSWYQQTPGQGLQFLFEYFSETQRNKGNFPGRFSGRQFSNSRSEMNVSTLELGDSALYLCASSLGGGARTGELFFGEGSRLTVL.

The chain recombines TRBV18 with TRBJ2-7; no reliable D call. This CDR3 region has 15 residues. Trimming removed 1 base from V and 0 bases from J, with 10 bases in between. CDR1 is KGHSH, CDR2 LQKENI, per germline. CDR3 coding DNA: TGTGCCAGCTCACCACAAGCCCGTAGCTCCTACGAGCAGTACTTC. Amino acid sequence: CASSPQARSSYEQYF.

Regarding this clonotype: Being one base from a much bigger clone, this may be a read error. The chain joins TRBV7-3 to TRBJ2-5; D unresolved. The germline CDR1 and CDR2 sequences are SGHTA and FQGTGA. The CDR3 is 15 residues long. The V end was cut by 6 bases, the J end by 11 bases, with 25 bases between. The CDR3 protein is CASSSDRAPYNEQYF. In nucleotides, the CDR3 is TGTGCCAGCAGTTCCGACCGGGCGCCCTACAATGAGCAGTACTTC.